Only a few counts were recorded for the clone carrying this T cell receptor beta chain. Antigen unknown. Overall study findings and caveats: Tumor Tregs overlapped most with tumor, then blood, naive CD4+ cells. Whole repertoires were not studied in the larger cohort, only one V-J beta rearrangement.

Constant-region reverse primers amplified full-length variable regions, followed by semi-nested Nested Universal Primer A PCR. TCRdb re-called the 5' RACE reads with MiXCR, one entry per CDR3 protein. Among about 47,000 distinct CDR3 sequences listed, around 26% were seen once. V lost 3 bases, J lost 7 bases, and 13 bases lay in between. Germline CDR1 and CDR2: GTSNPN and SVGIG (reference sequence). CDR3 length: 14 amino acids. CD25-based Treg depletion was applied to purified naive CD4+ T cells. The sequenced material came from naive CD4+ T cells sorted from blood. The sample's subset: naive CD4+ T cells, CD4+CD45RA+CD25-. The chain employs TRBV30 and TRBJ1-6; D remains ambiguous. This sequence originates from a female donor with breast cancer. For the CDR3, the DNA is TGTGCCTGGAGGCCGGGTTCTGAAAATTCACCCCTCCACTTT. The encoded protein is CAWRPGSENSPLHF.